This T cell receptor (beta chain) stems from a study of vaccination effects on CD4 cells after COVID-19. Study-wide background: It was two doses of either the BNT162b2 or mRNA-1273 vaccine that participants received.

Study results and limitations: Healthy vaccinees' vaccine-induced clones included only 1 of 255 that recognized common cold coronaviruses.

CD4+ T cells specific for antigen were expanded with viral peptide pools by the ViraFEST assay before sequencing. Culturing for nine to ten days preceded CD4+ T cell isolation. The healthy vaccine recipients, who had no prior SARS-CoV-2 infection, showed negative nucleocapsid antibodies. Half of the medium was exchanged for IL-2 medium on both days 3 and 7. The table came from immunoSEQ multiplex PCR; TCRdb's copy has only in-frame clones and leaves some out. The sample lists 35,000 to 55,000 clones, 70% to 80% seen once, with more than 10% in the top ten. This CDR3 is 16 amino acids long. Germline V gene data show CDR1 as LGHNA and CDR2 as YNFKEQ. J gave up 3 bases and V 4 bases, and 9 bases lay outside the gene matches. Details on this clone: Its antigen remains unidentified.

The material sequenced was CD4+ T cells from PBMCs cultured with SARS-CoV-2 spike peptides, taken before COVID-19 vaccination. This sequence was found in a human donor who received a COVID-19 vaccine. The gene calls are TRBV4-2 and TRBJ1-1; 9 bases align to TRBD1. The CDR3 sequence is CASSLRTGDADTEAFF. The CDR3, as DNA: TGTGCCAGCAGCCTCCGGACAGGGGATGCTGACACTGAAGCTTTCTTT.